Sequencing of this T cell receptor (beta chain) was carried out in a study of blood T cell repertoires in COVID-19. Overall study: There were acute and convalescent COVID-19 samples, and they came from the United States, Italy and Spain. PBMCs, B-cell-depleted T cells, or T cells were the source of the cDNA or gDNA that made up the material.

V was shortened by 9 bases and J by 4 bases, with 16 bases between the two germline ends. The length of the CDR3 is 14 residues. CDR1 is LNHDA, CDR2 SQIVND, per germline (reference sequence). Original handling: It was from reference gene primer amplification that nucleated cell counts were estimated. Produced via immunoSEQ multiplex PCR; TCRdb's table is partial and in-frame only. The D gene and trimming were derived from the DNA, and the V and J assignments and clone size from that table. This repertoire shows 110,000 or so clones, around 82% found once; its top ten account for about 12%. The chain employs TRBV19 and TRBJ2-1, with D maybe TRBD2 (6 bases). This TCR was recovered from a human donor in a cohort sampled during active COVID-19. Sequencing was performed on peripheral blood. This chain's CDR3 is CASKTSLAYNEQFF. In DNA, the CDR3 is TGTGCCAGCAAGACTAGTTTAGCGTACAATGAGCAGTTCTTC.